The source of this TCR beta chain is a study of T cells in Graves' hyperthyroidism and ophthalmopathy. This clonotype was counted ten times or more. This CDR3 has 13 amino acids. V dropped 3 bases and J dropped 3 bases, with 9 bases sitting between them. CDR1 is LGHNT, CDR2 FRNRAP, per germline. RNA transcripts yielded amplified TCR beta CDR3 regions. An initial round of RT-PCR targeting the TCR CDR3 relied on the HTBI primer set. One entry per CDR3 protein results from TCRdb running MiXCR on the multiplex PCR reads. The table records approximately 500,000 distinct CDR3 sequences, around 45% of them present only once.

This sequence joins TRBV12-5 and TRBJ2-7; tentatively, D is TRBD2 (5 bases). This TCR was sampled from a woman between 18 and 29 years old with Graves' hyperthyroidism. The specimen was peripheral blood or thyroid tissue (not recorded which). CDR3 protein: CASGFGGSYEQYF. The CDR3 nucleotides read TGTGCTAGTGGTTTTGGAGGAAGCTACGAGCAGTACTTC.